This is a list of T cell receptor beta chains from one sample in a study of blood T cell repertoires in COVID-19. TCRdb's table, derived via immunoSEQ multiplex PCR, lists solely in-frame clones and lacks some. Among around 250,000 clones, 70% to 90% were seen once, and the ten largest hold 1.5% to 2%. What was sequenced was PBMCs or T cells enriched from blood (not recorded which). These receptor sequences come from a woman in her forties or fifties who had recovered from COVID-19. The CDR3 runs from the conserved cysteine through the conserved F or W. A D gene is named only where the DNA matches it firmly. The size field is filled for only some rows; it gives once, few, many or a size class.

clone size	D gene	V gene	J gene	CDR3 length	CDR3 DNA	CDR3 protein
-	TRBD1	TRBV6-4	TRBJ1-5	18	TGTGCCAGCAGCAGGACAGGGCTGGGAACGACTAGCAATCAGCCCCAGCATTTT	CASSRTGLGTTSNQPQHF
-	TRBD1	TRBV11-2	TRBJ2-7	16	TGTGCCAGCAGCTATCCCCCGGGACAGGGGTCCTACGAGCAGTACTTC	CASSYPPGQGSYEQYF
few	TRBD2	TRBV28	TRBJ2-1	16	TGTGCCAGCAGTTTACCCCTAGCGGAGTCCGACAATGAGCAGTTCTTC	CASSLPLAESDNEQFF
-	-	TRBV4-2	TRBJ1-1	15	TGTGCCAGCAGCCAAGATCAACTTTTGAACACTGAAGCTTTCTTT	CASSQDQLLNTEAFF
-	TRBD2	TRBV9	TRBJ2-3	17	TGTGCCAGCAGCGTAGAGAGCGGGAGGGTGGTCACAGATACGCAGTATTTT	CASSVESGRVVTDTQYF
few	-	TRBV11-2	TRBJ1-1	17	TGTGCCAGCAGCCCCATATCAGACCGGCCGACTAACACTGAAGCTTTCTTT	CASSPISDRPTNTEAFF
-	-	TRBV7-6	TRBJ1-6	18	TGTGCCAGCAGCGAAAACCCTCCCCAAGGGGCCTATAATTCACCCCTCCACTTT	CASSENPPQGAYNSPLHF
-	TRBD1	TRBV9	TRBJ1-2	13	TGTGCCAGCAGCTCGGACAGGGCCGATGGCTACACCTTC	CASSSDRADGYTF
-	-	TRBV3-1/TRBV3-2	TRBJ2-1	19	TGTGCCAGCAGCTCTCGCTATGGAGGCACGATAATAGCCTACAATGAGCAGTTCTTC	CASSSRYGGTIIAYNEQFF
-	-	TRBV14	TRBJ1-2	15	TGTGCCAGCAGCCGAGGACAGCACGGTTTCTATGGCTACACCTTC	CASSRGQHGFYGYTF
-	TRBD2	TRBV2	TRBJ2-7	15	TGTGCCAGCAGGGAACGGACTAGCGGGAGCTACGAGCAGTACTTC	CASRERTSGSYEQYF
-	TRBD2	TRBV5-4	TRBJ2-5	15	TGTGCCAGCAGCTCAACAGCGGGGGTACAAGAGACCCAGTACTTC	CASSSTAGVQETQYF
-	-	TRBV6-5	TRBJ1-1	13	TGTGCCAGCAAGGTATCGGGGAACACTGAAGCTTTCTTT	CASKVSGNTEAFF
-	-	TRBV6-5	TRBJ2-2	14	TGTGCCAGCTCTTCCCTCCGGGATCCCGGGGAGCTGTTTTTT	CASSSLRDPGELFF
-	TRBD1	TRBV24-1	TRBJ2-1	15	TGTGCCACCAGTGGCGACAGGGGAGCCTACAATGAGCAGTTCTTC	CATSGDRGAYNEQFF
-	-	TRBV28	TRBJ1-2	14	TGTGCCAGCAGTTTAGGGCAGTTTAACTATGGCTACACCTTC	CASSLGQFNYGYTF
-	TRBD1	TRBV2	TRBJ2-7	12	TGTGCCAGCACTTCAGGGGGCTACGAGCAGTACTTC	CASTSGGYEQYF
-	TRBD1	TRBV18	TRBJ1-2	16	TGTGCCAGCTCACCCCCGCCGGGACAGAATAACTATGGCTACACCTTC	CASSPPPGQNNYGYTF
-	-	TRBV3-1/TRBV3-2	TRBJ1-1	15	TGTGCCAGCAGCCAAGGGGCAGGGGTGGGCACTGAAGCTTTCTTT	CASSQGAGVGTEAFF
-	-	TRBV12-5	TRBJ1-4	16	TGTGCTAGTGGCCGGACCTCAGGAGGGGAAGGTGAAAAACTGTTTTTT	CASGRTSGGEGEKLFF
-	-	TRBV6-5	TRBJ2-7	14	TGTGCCAGCAGTTCCCTCGATGGACTCTACGAGCAGTACTTC	CASSSLDGLYEQYF
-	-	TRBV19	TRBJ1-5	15	TGTGCCAGTAGTATGTGGGGGGGGCCGAATCAGCCCCAGCATTTT	CASSMWGGPNQPQHF
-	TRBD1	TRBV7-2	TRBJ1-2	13	TGTGCCAGCAGCTTAGGGGACAGGGTGGGCTACACCTTC	CASSLGDRVGYTF
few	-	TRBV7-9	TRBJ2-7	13	TGTGCCAGCAGCTCTTTAATTACCTACGAGCAGTACTTC	CASSSLITYEQYF
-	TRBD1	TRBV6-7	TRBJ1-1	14	TGTGCCAGCAGTTTCAGGGGGTGGGACACTGAAGCTTTCTTT	CASSFRGWDTEAFF
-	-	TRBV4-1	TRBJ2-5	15	TGCGCCAGCAGCCGGGTCGGACATGAACAAGAGACCCAGTACTTC	CASSRVGHEQETQYF
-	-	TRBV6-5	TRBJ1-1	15	TGTGCCAGCTCTCCCTTAGCAGGGTCGAACACTGAAGCTTTCTTT	CASSPLAGSNTEAFF
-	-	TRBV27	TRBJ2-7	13	TGTGCCAGCAGTTCACACCTTAACTACGAGCAGTACTTC	CASSSHLNYEQYF
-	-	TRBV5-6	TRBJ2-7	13	TGTGCCAGCAGCTTGGGCAGCGGCCACGAGCAGTACTTC	CASSLGSGHEQYF
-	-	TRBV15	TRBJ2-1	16	TGTGCCACCAGCAGAGGGACTCCCGGGCTTCCTAATGAGCAGTTCTTC	CATSRGTPGLPNEQFF
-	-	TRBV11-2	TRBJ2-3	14	TGTGCCAGCAGCTTAGACGGGTACGGAGATACGCAGTATTTT	CASSLDGYGDTQYF
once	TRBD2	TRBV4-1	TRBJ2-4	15	TGCGCCAGCAGCAAGGGGTCGGGGGGCAAAAACATTCAGTACTTC	CASSKGSGGKNIQYF
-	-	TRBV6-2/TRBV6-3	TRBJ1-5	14	TGTGCCAGCAGTTACGACGGGTACAATCAGCCCCAGCATTTT	CASSYDGYNQPQHF
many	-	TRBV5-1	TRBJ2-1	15	TGCGCCAGCAGCTTGATAACGGGAGTTTCGAATGAGCAGTTCTTC	CASSLITGVSNEQFF
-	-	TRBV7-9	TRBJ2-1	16	TGTGCCAGCAGCTTAGGTGGAATAGCGCCTTACAATGAGCAGTTCTTC	CASSLGGIAPYNEQFF
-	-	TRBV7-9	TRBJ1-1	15	TGTGCCAGCAGCTTAGCCTCAGGGGCCCGGATTGAAGCTTTCTTT	CASSLASGARIEAFF
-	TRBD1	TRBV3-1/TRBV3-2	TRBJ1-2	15	TGTGCCAGCAGCGGTTGGACAGGGCTCAGGGATGGCTACACCTTC	CASSGWTGLRDGYTF
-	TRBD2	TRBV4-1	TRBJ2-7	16	TGCGCCAGCAGCCACCTCAGCCGACTAGCCCCCTACGAGCAGTACTTC	CASSHLSRLAPYEQYF
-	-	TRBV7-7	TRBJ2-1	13	TGTGCTAGCAGCTTAGGACTCCTCAATGAGCAGTTCTTC	CASSLGLLNEQFF
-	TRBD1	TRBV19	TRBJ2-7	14	TGTGCCAGTAGTAGGACAGGGGAGCTCTACGAGCAGTACTTC	CASSRTGELYEQYF
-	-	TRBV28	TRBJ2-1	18	TGTGCCAGCAGTGATCCCGGGACTGAACCTATTTCCTACAATGAGCAGTTCTTC	CASSDPGTEPISYNEQFF